This is a list of T cell receptor beta chains from one sample in a study of blood T cells in healthy people across ages. In TCRdb, the 5' RACE reads were re-called with MiXCR into one record per CDR3 protein. The repertoire holds some 640,000 distinct CDR3 sequences, with about 52% as singletons. Source material: blood. All receptors come from a woman between 55 and 75 years old in good health. CDR3s include the opening cysteine and the closing phenylalanine or tryptophan. Each record gives: clone size, J gene, D gene, V gene, CDR3 protein, CDR3 DNA. A D gene is named only where the DNA matches it firmly. A clone size is listed for some rows: how often the clone was seen (once, few, many), or a class if it is expanded.

>NA|TRBJ2-3|NA|TRBV12-3/TRBV12-4
CASSLRPLSADTQYF
TGTGCCAGCAGTTTACGCCCCCTGTCCGCAGATACGCAGTATTTT
>few|TRBJ2-7|NA|TRBV7-6
CASSSRVFDLYEQYF
TGTGCCAGCAGCTCCAGGGTGTTCGACCTCTACGAGCAGTACTTC
>NA|TRBJ1-5|TRBD1|TRBV29-1
CSVGNRGSQPQHF
TGCAGCGTTGGCAACAGGGGAAGTCAGCCCCAGCATTTT
>once|TRBJ2-1|TRBD2|TRBV25-1
CASSESGRERFYNEQFF
TGTGCCAGCAGTGAATCAGGGCGGGAGAGGTTCTACAATGAGCAGTTCTTC
>few|TRBJ1-1|NA|TRBV29-1
CSVSRPRQAFF
TGCAGCGTCTCAAGACCGCGGCAAGCTTTCTTT
>NA|TRBJ2-2|NA|TRBV12-3/TRBV12-4
CASSLPGAGTGELFF
TGTGCCAGCAGTTTACCGGGGGCGGGCACCGGGGAGCTGTTTTTT
>NA|TRBJ2-7|NA|TRBV19
CASSIDRVRERYEQYF
TGTGCCAGTAGTATAGATAGGGTACGGGAGCGGTACGAGCAGTACTTC
>few|TRBJ2-7|NA|TRBV20-1
CSATSRYRDEQYF
TGCAGTGCTACCTCAAGGTACCGAGACGAGCAGTACTTC
>NA|TRBJ1-2|NA|TRBV5-6
CANSPGPDYGYTF
TGTGCCAACAGCCCAGGGCCCGACTATGGCTACACCTTC
>NA|TRBJ2-7|TRBD2|TRBV25-1
CASSALSGKRSYEQYF
TGTGCCAGCAGTGCATTAAGCGGGAAACGCTCCTACGAGCAGTACTTC
>NA|TRBJ2-7|NA|TRBV6-2/TRBV6-3
CASSYSGQGSLAGAYEQYF
TGTGCCAGCAGTTACTCGGGACAGGGGTCCCTAGCGGGGGCCTACGAGCAGTACTTC
>NA|TRBJ1-4|NA|TRBV7-2
CASRNGVHGEKLFF
TGTGCCAGCAGAAACGGGGTTCATGGTGAAAAACTGTTTTTT
>NA|TRBJ2-7|NA|TRBV27
CPSTKGGEGTYEQYF
TGTCCCAGCACCAAGGGGGGGGAAGGGACCTACGAGCAGTACTTC
>few|TRBJ2-7|NA|TRBV27
CASSLGHLVSPGEQYF
TGTGCCAGCAGTTTGGGCCACCTAGTTTCCCCAGGCGAGCAGTACTTC
>NA|TRBJ2-7|TRBD2|TRBV7-8
CASSTRLAGISYEQYF
TGTGCCAGCAGCACCAGACTAGCGGGGATATCCTACGAGCAGTACTTC
>few|TRBJ2-6|NA|TRBV5-5
CASSAPGLTSGANVLTF
TGTGCCAGCAGCGCCCCGGGACTCACTTCTGGGGCCAACGTCCTGACTTTC
>NA|TRBJ1-6|TRBD1|TRBV7-9
CASSFMTGRNSPLHF
TGTGCCAGCAGCTTCATGACAGGGCGGAATTCACCCCTCCACTTT
>few|TRBJ2-7|TRBD1|TRBV28
CASTGGYTYEQYF
TGTGCCAGCACAGGGGGCTACACCTACGAGCAGTACTTC
>NA|TRBJ2-6|TRBD1|TRBV11-2
CASSLETGVVRWANVLTF
TGTGCCAGCAGCTTAGAGACAGGGGTGGTAAGGTGGGCCAACGTCCTGACTTTC
>NA|TRBJ2-7|TRBD2|TRBV18
CASSPPTSGSSYEQYF
TGTGCCAGCTCACCACCCACTAGCGGAAGCTCCTACGAGCAGTACTTC
>NA|TRBJ2-1|TRBD2|TRBV28
CASSLSRPIRLGTSYRNEQFF
TGTGCCAGCAGTTTGTCGCGGCCGATCCGATTGGGGACTAGCTATCGGAATGAGCAGTTCTTC
>few|TRBJ2-7|TRBD2|TRBV20-1
CSAPFVLGGDEQYF
TGCAGTGCTCCCTTCGTTTTGGGGGGGGACGAGCAGTACTTC
>few|TRBJ2-7|TRBD2|TRBV4-3
CASSHEISSGSGSYEQYF
TGCGCCAGCAGCCACGAAATCTCTAGCGGGAGCGGGTCCTACGAGCAGTACTTC
>NA|TRBJ1-5|NA|TRBV11-2
CASSGGTTGTSNQPQHF
TGTGCCAGCAGCGGGGGGACGACAGGAACGAGCAATCAGCCCCAGCATTTT
>few|TRBJ2-5|TRBD1|TRBV7-2
CASSYETGSSVETQYF
TGTGCCAGCAGTTACGAGACAGGGAGTTCGGTAGAGACCCAGTACTTC
>once|TRBJ2-7|NA|TRBV7-9
CASSLAGDSEQYF
TGTGCCAGCAGCTTGGCCGGGGATAGCGAGCAGTACTTC
>few|TRBJ2-5|TRBD1|TRBV18
CASSPGDRKRETQYF
TGTGCCAGCTCACCAGGGGACAGGAAAAGGGAGACCCAGTACTTC
>NA|TRBJ2-1|NA|TRBV7-8
CASSLRGGQGFRLDLGDEQFF
TGTGCCAGCAGCTTAAGGGGGGGGCAGGGTTTCAGGCTAGACCTGGGCGATGAGCAGTTCTTC
>NA|TRBJ2-7|TRBD2|TRBV29-1
CSVPGTSGISYEQYF
TGCAGCGTTCCGGGGACTAGCGGGATTTCCTACGAGCAGTACTTC
>NA|TRBJ2-1|NA|TRBV7-2
CASSISGRESDEQFF
TGTGCCAGCAGCATATCGGGCAGGGAATCCGATGAGCAGTTCTTC
>NA|TRBJ2-1|NA|TRBV20-1
CSARGGTAGHEQFF
TGCAGTGCTAGAGGCGGGACAGCCGGCCATGAGCAGTTCTTC
>NA|TRBJ1-2|TRBD1|TRBV29-1
CSVQMDREYYGYTF
TGCAGCGTTCAAATGGACAGGGAGTACTATGGCTACACCTTC
>few|TRBJ2-1|TRBD2|TRBV7-8
CASSGLAVYEQFF
TGTGCCAGCAGCGGACTAGCTGTCTATGAGCAGTTCTTC
>NA|TRBJ2-3|NA|TRBV12-3/TRBV12-4
CASSLTGQMDTQYF
TGTGCCAGCAGTTTAACGGGGCAGATGGATACGCAGTATTTT
>NA|TRBJ2-1|NA|TRBV29-1
CSVEAQGGGDEQFF
TGCAGCGTTGAAGCACAGGGCGGTGGCGATGAGCAGTTCTTC
>many|TRBJ2-2|NA|TRBV27
CASSLIGANTGELFF
TGTGCCAGCAGTTTAATCGGGGCCAACACCGGGGAGCTGTTTTTT
>few|TRBJ2-3|TRBD1|TRBV7-3
CASSTGQFTDTQYF
TGTGCCAGCAGCACGGGACAGTTCACAGATACGCAGTATTTT
>few|TRBJ2-7|TRBD1|TRBV7-2
CASSLQTTGVRFSSYEQYF
TGTGCCAGCAGCCTACAAACTACAGGGGTTCGGTTTAGCTCCTACGAGCAGTACTTC
>NA|TRBJ2-7|TRBD1|TRBV6-1
CASSETGTGIYEQYF
TGTGCCAGCAGTGAAACCGGGACAGGGATCTACGAGCAGTACTTC
>NA|TRBJ1-1|NA|TRBV6-5
CASSSWGDYSNTEAFF
TGTGCCAGCAGTTCCTGGGGGGACTACTCGAACACTGAAGCTTTCTTT
>NA|TRBJ2-2|TRBD2|TRBV27
CASSLGGGTTGELFF
TGTGCCAGCAGTTTAGGGGGGGGAACCACCGGGGAGCTGTTTTTT